Included here is one TCR beta chain sequence, with context. Its specificity is not known. This entry comes from a study of T cell responses to AZD1222 COVID-19 vaccine. The study pooled second doses at about 4 or about 12 weeks. Whole-study findings and limits: Across spike, vaccine-associated CD4 TCRs were found, dominant at 160-218 and 743-854. Regions left unmutated in variants are reportedly the target of nearly half of spike-specific TCRs. Females outnumbered males among donors, who were mostly white British; clonal diversity was possibly underestimated.

Assay used: immunoSEQ multiplex PCR; TCRdb lists only in-frame clones, some missing. The sample lists tens of thousands of clones, approximately 90% occurring once. The CDR3 is 17 residues long. Deletions cut 5 bases from V and 0 bases from J, with 17 bases between. Germline CDR1 SNHLY, CDR2 FYNNEI. The J gene is TRBJ1-5, the V gene TRBV2; D remains ambiguous. Source: peripheral blood, taken 28 days after the second AZD1222 dose. This receptor was taken from an adult who received the AZD1222 COVID-19 vaccine. The CDR3: CASSHRGLGISNQPQHF. The CDR3 nucleotides are TGTGCCAGCAGTCACCGAGGCCTGGGGATTAGCAATCAGCCCCAGCATTTT.